The T cell receptor beta chain described here comes from a study of memory CD4+ T cells and cytomegalovirus serostatus. Germline V lookup: CDR1 SEHNR, CDR2 FQNEAQ (reference sequence). CDR3 length: 15 residues. Per the study methods: Out-of-frame sequences were removed, leaving roughly 2.1 million distinct TCRbeta sequences. Using immunoSEQ multiplex PCR, the repertoire was profiled, and TCRdb retains in-frame clones only, with some absent. Clone size and the V and J calls come from that table; the DNA yielded D and trimming. The sample shows approximately 49,000 clones, under 85% of them seen only once. Concerning this clone: Its target is not known. One end of the junction does not line up with germline, which may come from a read error.

The sort gate was single viable CD3+CD4+CD8-CD45RO+ cells for memory CD4+ T cells. Study results and caveats: The CMV-associated TCR signature appears largely within the CD4+ memory repertoire.

Source material: memory CD4+ T cells from blood. The receptor comes from an adult in good health and CMV-seronegative. This chain joins TRBV7-9 and TRBJ1-4; TRBD1 matches at 8 bases. The CDR3 region is CASSSGTGTYEKLFF. DNA for the CDR3: TGTGCCAGCAGCTCCGGGACAGGAACTTATGAAAAACTGTTTTTT.